Included here is one TCR beta chain sequence, with context. Its antigen is undetermined. The junction had 6 bases not matched to a gene; V was cut back by 2 bases and J by 4 bases. Germline CDR1 and CDR2: SGHRS and YFSETQ. CDR3 size: 15 residues. This sample is drawn from a study of cytomegalovirus exposure and HLA in healthy donors. Study results and caveats: CMV antigen specificity of a few CMV-associated chains was confirmed in vitro. Overall, around 160 TCR beta chains were annotated as cytomegalovirus-associated.

Here immunoSEQ multiplex PCR was the method, and the copy in TCRdb shows in-frame clones only, minus some. This sample carries 250,000 to 350,000 clones, 86% of them seen once, and the ten largest clones take about 0.8%. The sequenced sample was PBMCs. This sequence joins TRBV5-1 and TRBJ2-1; 7 nucleotides match TRBD2. The sequence was obtained from a woman younger than 35 in good health and CMV-seronegative. The CDR3 coding sequence is TGCGCCAGCAGCTTTCGGCGGGAGCTTTACAATGAGCAGTTCTTC. Its translation is CASSFRRELYNEQFF.